This is a list of T cell receptor beta chains from one sample in a study of a mutant IDH1 vaccine in newly diagnosed glioma. Here immunoSEQ multiplex PCR was the method, and the copy in TCRdb shows in-frame clones only, minus some. The repertoire has about 33,000 clones, around 77% of them found once; the top ten carry more than 3%. No antigens are known for them. The specimen was PBMCs, collected from a glioma patient whose treatment included an IDH1 peptide vaccine. Every receptor here comes from a man between 40 and 49 years old with glioma. Some clones in this sample may be carry-over from other donors' samples. Each CDR3 is given with its conserved first and last residue. D genes are given only for firm matches. For some rows the clone size is stated as once, few or many, or as a class when expanded; others skip it.

clone size,D gene,V gene,J gene,CDR3 DNA,CDR3 protein
-,TRBD2,TRBV4-2,TRBJ2-7,TGTGCCAGCAGCCAAGAGCTCGGGACTAGCTACGAGCAGTACTTC,CASSQELGTSYEQYF
-,TRBD2,TRBV6-4,TRBJ2-3,TGTGCCAGCAGTCCGAGCGGGGGGGCGGCAGATACGCAGTATTTT,CASSPSGGAADTQYF
-,-,TRBV7-7,TRBJ2-5,TGTGCCAGCAGCCTCCGGGGTCTAGAGACCCAGTACTTC,CASSLRGLETQYF
-,-,TRBV5-1,TRBJ2-7,TGCGCCAGCAGCCCCGCTCGAGGCGGGGGCGGAAACGAGCAGTACTTC,CASSPARGGGGNEQYF
-,TRBD1,TRBV5-1,TRBJ2-4,TGCGCCAGCAGCTACACCGGGACAGGGGAAAACATTCAGTACTTC,CASSYTGTGENIQYF
-,-,TRBV11-2,TRBJ1-1,TGTGCCAGCAGCCAATTACAGGGTACTGAAGCTTTCTTT,CASSQLQGTEAFF
-,-,TRBV5-8,TRBJ2-6,TGTGCCAGCAGCCCGGAGGACAGAAAAAGCTCTGGGGCCAACGTCCTGACTTTC,CASSPEDRKSSGANVLTF
medium-sized,TRBD1,TRBV20-1,TRBJ1-1,TGCAGTGCTAGAGTACAGGGGGGAGCTTTCTTT,CSARVQGGAFF
-,-,TRBV6-1,TRBJ1-2,TGTGCCAGCAGTGAAGGGGGTGACTATGGCTACACCTTC,CASSEGGDYGYTF
-,-,TRBV6-4,TRBJ2-6,TGTGCCAGTTCTCTTACGGGTAACTCTGGGGCCAACGTCCTGACTTTC,CASSLTGNSGANVLTF
-,-,TRBV29-1,TRBJ1-5,TGCAGCGCCCTTGCGGGGGATCAGCCCCAGCATTTT,CSALAGDQPQHF
-,-,TRBV5-5,TRBJ1-5,TGTGCCAGCAGCAACCCGGGGGATCAGCCCCAGCATTTT,CASSNPGDQPQHF
once,-,TRBV5-1,TRBJ1-4,TGCGCCAGCAGCTTTATATACGGAGCAACTAATGAAAAACTGTTTTTT,CASSFIYGATNEKLFF
-,-,TRBV6-1,TRBJ1-2,TGTGCCAGCAGTGAAGTAGTGGGCTTACCGGGCTACACCTTC,CASSEVVGLPGYTF
-,-,TRBV28,TRBJ2-7,TGTGCCAGCAGTTTAGGTGGGTACACCTACGAGCAGTACTTC,CASSLGGYTYEQYF
-,-,TRBV5-1,TRBJ2-3,TGCGCCAGCAGCTCCCCGGGTTTGTATGATACGCAGTATTTT,CASSSPGLYDTQYF
-,-,TRBV4-1,TRBJ2-2,TGCGCCAGCAGCCATATAGAAAAAACAGGGCTCTATGGGGAGCTGTTTTTT,CASSHIEKTGLYGELFF
-,-,TRBV6-1,TRBJ2-3,TGTGCCAGCAGTGAGCCGGCCGTTAGCACAGATACGCAGTATTTT,CASSEPAVSTDTQYF
few,TRBD1,TRBV2,TRBJ2-7,TGTGCCAGCAGGAAGGGGGCCTCCTACGAGCAGTACTTC,CASRKGASYEQYF
-,-,TRBV5-1,TRBJ1-1,TGCGCCAGCAGCTTGGGGAAGGCTGAAGCTTTCTTT,CASSLGKAEAFF
-,-,TRBV18,TRBJ1-1,TGTGCCAGCTCACCGTTGAGCAACACTGAAGCTTTCTTT,CASSPLSNTEAFF
-,-,TRBV29-1,TRBJ2-5,TGCAGCGTTGAATTGACTAGGTGGGAGACCCAGTACTTC,CSVELTRWETQYF
once,-,TRBV7-8,TRBJ2-7,TGTGCCAGCAGCGCTACCGCTAGGGACATGGAGCAGTACTTC,CASSATARDMEQYF
once,-,TRBV7-2,TRBJ1-6,TGTGCCAGCAGCTTAGCCAGGGCACCTAATTCACCCCTCCACTTT,CASSLARAPNSPLHF
-,-,TRBV2,TRBJ1-5,TGTGCCAGCAGTGAAACGGCGGAGTATAGCAATCAGCCCCAGCATTTT,CASSETAEYSNQPQHF
few,TRBD1,TRBV2,TRBJ2-3,TGTGCCAGCAGTGGGGACAGGGGGCGCGTGACAGATACGCAGTATTTT,CASSGDRGRVTDTQYF
-,TRBD2,TRBV14,TRBJ2-3,TGTGCCAGCAGCCAAGATGAAGCGGGGGCACACACAGATACGCAGTATTTT,CASSQDEAGAHTDTQYF
once,-,TRBV30,TRBJ1-2,TGTGCCTGGAGCCGGGAGAGTGGCTACACCTTC,CAWSRESGYTF
-,TRBD1,TRBV6-6,TRBJ1-2,TGTGCCAGCACCCTGGGACAGCGCGGCTACACCTTC,CASTLGQRGYTF
-,-,TRBV4-1,TRBJ1-4,TGCGCCAGCAGCCCAATAGCCCAGATTGGTGAAAAACTGTTTTTT,CASSPIAQIGEKLFF
-,TRBD2,TRBV5-5,TRBJ2-3,TGTGCCAGCAGCTTGGAGCGGGGGGGAGGAGATACGCAGTATTTT,CASSLERGGGDTQYF
few,-,TRBV2,TRBJ1-5,TGTGCCAGCAGTGGCTGGACAGATAGCAATCAGCCCCAGCATTTT,CASSGWTDSNQPQHF
-,-,TRBV27,TRBJ1-4,TGTGCCAGCAGTTTAGGGTTTCAGGGGAAGGCGACTAATGAAAAACTGTTTTTT,CASSLGFQGKATNEKLFF
-,-,TRBV29-1,TRBJ1-2,TGCAGCGTTGAAGCCGGGACGGGTATTCGCTACACCTTC,CSVEAGTGIRYTF
-,-,TRBV9,TRBJ1-2,TGTGCCAGCAGCGTCGGGGGGACAACCTATGGCTACACCTTC,CASSVGGTTYGYTF
-,TRBD1,TRBV4-2,TRBJ1-6,TGTGCCAGCGGGACAGGGAATTCACCCCTCCACTTT,CASGTGNSPLHF
-,-,TRBV19,TRBJ1-4,TGTGCCAGTAGTCGGGACCGTAATGAAAAACTGTTTTTT,CASSRDRNEKLFF
-,-,TRBV13,TRBJ2-5,TGTGCCAGCAGCTTACTAGCGCATCAAGAGACCCAGTACTTC,CASSLLAHQETQYF
few,TRBD1,TRBV5-6,TRBJ1-5,TGTGCCAGCAGCAGAGGGACAGGGGATCAGCCCCAGCATTTT,CASSRGTGDQPQHF
once,-,TRBV6-5,TRBJ1-1,TGTGCCAGCAGTTACGCCCAGGGGAACACTGAAGCTTTCTTT,CASSYAQGNTEAFF
-,-,TRBV5-5,TRBJ1-1,TGTGCCAGCAGCTTTGTCCCACGGGGGAACACTGAAGCTTTCTTT,CASSFVPRGNTEAFF